These T cell receptor beta chains were read from a single sample in a study of cytomegalovirus exposure and HLA in healthy donors. Produced via immunoSEQ multiplex PCR; TCRdb's table is partial and in-frame only. The data hold around 40,000 clones, with about 78% observed a single time. Source material: PBMCs. Source of these receptors: a woman between 25 and 40 years old in good health and CMV-seronegative. Both conserved end residues are part of each CDR3. Fields, in order: clone size, D gene, V gene, J gene, CDR3 protein, CDR3 DNA. A D gene is named only where the DNA matches it firmly. Clone size appears in some rows only: once, few, many, or a class for an expanded clone.

clone_size: -; d_call: -; v_call: TRBV6-5; j_call: TRBJ2-7; cdr3_aa: CASSLARGTDYEQYF; cdr3_nt: TGTGCCAGCAGCCTCGCGCGCGGGACAGACTACGAGCAGTACTTC
clone_size: -; d_call: TRBD1; v_call: TRBV4-2; j_call: TRBJ2-7; cdr3_aa: CASSQGIRGRMDEQYF; cdr3_nt: TGTGCCAGCAGCCAAGGAATAAGGGGGCGAATGGACGAGCAGTACTTC
clone_size: -; d_call: -; v_call: TRBV29-1; j_call: TRBJ2-1; cdr3_aa: CSVWPDNEQFF; cdr3_nt: TGCAGCGTTTGGCCTGACAATGAGCAGTTCTTC
clone_size: once; d_call: TRBD1; v_call: TRBV6-6; j_call: TRBJ1-1; cdr3_aa: CASSYGGQGLNTEAFF; cdr3_nt: TGTGCCAGCAGTTACGGGGGACAGGGGCTGAACACTGAAGCTTTCTTT
clone_size: -; d_call: -; v_call: TRBV6-1; j_call: TRBJ1-5; cdr3_aa: CASSFSFREPQHF; cdr3_nt: TGTGCCAGCAGTTTCTCCTTTCGGGAGCCCCAGCATTTT
clone_size: -; d_call: TRBD2; v_call: TRBV25-1; j_call: TRBJ2-3; cdr3_aa: CASSEWSSGGTDTQYF; cdr3_nt: TGTGCCAGCAGTGAATGGTCAAGCGGGGGGACAGATACGCAGTATTTT
clone_size: few; d_call: TRBD1; v_call: TRBV6-1; j_call: TRBJ1-2; cdr3_aa: CASLYRGLGYGYTF; cdr3_nt: TGTGCCAGCCTTTACAGGGGGCTCGGCTATGGCTACACCTTC
clone_size: -; d_call: -; v_call: TRBV30; j_call: TRBJ2-1; cdr3_aa: CAWRGALRNEQFF; cdr3_nt: TGTGCCTGGAGGGGGGCCTTACGCAATGAGCAGTTCTTC
clone_size: few; d_call: -; v_call: TRBV27; j_call: TRBJ2-7; cdr3_aa: CASSSWEDYEQYF; cdr3_nt: TGTGCCAGCAGTTCTTGGGAGGACTACGAGCAGTACTTC
clone_size: once; d_call: TRBD1; v_call: TRBV4-2; j_call: TRBJ2-7; cdr3_aa: CASSQSPRDSRAREQYF; cdr3_nt: TGTGCCAGCAGCCAATCCCCTCGGGACAGCAGAGCACGCGAGCAGTACTTC
clone_size: -; d_call: -; v_call: TRBV18; j_call: TRBJ2-3; cdr3_aa: CASSPREAPPDTQYF; cdr3_nt: TGTGCCAGCTCACCACGGGAGGCTCCCCCCGATACGCAGTATTTT
clone_size: -; d_call: TRBD1; v_call: TRBV10-3; j_call: TRBJ1-4; cdr3_aa: CAISEGTEGDEKLFF; cdr3_nt: TGTGCCATCAGTGAGGGGACAGAAGGCGATGAAAAACTGTTTTTT
clone_size: -; d_call: -; v_call: TRBV30; j_call: TRBJ1-3; cdr3_aa: CAWTPGINTIYF; cdr3_nt: TGTGCCTGGACTCCAGGGATCAACACCATATATTTT
clone_size: -; d_call: -; v_call: TRBV5-1; j_call: TRBJ1-1; cdr3_aa: CASSMGSGVNTEAFF; cdr3_nt: TGCGCCAGCAGTATGGGGAGTGGTGTAAACACTGAAGCTTTCTTT